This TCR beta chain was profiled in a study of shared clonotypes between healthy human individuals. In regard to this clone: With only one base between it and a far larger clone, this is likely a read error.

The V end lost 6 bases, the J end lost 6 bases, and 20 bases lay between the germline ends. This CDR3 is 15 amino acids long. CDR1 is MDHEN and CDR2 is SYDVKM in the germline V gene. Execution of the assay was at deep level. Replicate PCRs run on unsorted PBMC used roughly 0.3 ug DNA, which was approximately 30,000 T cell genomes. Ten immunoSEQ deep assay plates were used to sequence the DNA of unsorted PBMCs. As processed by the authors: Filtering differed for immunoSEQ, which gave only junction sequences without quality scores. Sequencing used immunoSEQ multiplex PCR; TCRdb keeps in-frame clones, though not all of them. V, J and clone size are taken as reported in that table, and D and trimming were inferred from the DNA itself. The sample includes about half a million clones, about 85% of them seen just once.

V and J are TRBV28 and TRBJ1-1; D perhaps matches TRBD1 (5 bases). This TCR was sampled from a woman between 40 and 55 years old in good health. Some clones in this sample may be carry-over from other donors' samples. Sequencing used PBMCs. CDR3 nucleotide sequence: TGTGCCAGCAGGGGGGATATAGGGAGCGGATCTGAAGCTTTCTTT. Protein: CASRGDIGSGSEAFF.